This TCR beta chain was identified in a study of T cell responses to AZD1222 COVID-19 vaccine. Study observations and caveats: Spike-specific TCR breadth and depth went up after people got two AZD1222 doses.

This clone was detected once. What it binds is unknown. Here immunoSEQ multiplex PCR was the method, and the copy in TCRdb shows in-frame clones only, minus some. The sample lists around 200,000 clones; under 95% were seen once. Between the trimmed V and J ends, which lost 1 base and 5 bases, there was a span of 17 bases. CDR1 is SQVTM and CDR2 is ANQGSEA in the germline V gene. The CDR3 consists of 15 residues. The receptor was derived from an adult who received the AZD1222 COVID-19 vaccine. Sequenced here: peripheral blood, sampled 28 days after the second AZD1222 dose. The V call is TRBV29-1, the J call TRBJ1-1, with D perhaps TRBD1 (5 bases). The chain's CDR3 is CSVEVGASSQTEAFF. The CDR3, as DNA: TGCAGCGTTGAAGTTGGGGCGTCCTCCCAGACTGAAGCTTTCTTT.